This T cell receptor beta chain was sequenced during a study of blood T cells in healthy people across ages. Sample-barcoded 5' priming and a J-beta primer mix drove a second PCR of about 7 to 12 cycles. Every single cDNA molecule received a tag from a template-switch adaptor with 12 random nucleotides. TCRdb reprocessed the 5' RACE reads via MiXCR and lists one record per CDR3 protein. The sample has about 1.7 million distinct CDR3 sequences, roughly 27% seen once. The V gene lost 5 bases and the J gene lost 12 bases, with 17 bases spanning the gap. From germline, CDR1 is MNHNY and CDR2 SVGAGI (reference sequence). This CDR3 region has 13 residues. Whenever a sample was processed, at least 6.5 million PBMCs were isolated.

J is TRBJ2-1 and V is TRBV6-6; D call uncertain. Sequenced input: blood. The TCR comes from a woman in her twenties or thirties in good health. The CDR3 is CASSDPGWEPQFF. The CDR3 region has the DNA TGTGCCAGCAGTGATCCTGGTTGGGAACCGCAGTTCTTC.